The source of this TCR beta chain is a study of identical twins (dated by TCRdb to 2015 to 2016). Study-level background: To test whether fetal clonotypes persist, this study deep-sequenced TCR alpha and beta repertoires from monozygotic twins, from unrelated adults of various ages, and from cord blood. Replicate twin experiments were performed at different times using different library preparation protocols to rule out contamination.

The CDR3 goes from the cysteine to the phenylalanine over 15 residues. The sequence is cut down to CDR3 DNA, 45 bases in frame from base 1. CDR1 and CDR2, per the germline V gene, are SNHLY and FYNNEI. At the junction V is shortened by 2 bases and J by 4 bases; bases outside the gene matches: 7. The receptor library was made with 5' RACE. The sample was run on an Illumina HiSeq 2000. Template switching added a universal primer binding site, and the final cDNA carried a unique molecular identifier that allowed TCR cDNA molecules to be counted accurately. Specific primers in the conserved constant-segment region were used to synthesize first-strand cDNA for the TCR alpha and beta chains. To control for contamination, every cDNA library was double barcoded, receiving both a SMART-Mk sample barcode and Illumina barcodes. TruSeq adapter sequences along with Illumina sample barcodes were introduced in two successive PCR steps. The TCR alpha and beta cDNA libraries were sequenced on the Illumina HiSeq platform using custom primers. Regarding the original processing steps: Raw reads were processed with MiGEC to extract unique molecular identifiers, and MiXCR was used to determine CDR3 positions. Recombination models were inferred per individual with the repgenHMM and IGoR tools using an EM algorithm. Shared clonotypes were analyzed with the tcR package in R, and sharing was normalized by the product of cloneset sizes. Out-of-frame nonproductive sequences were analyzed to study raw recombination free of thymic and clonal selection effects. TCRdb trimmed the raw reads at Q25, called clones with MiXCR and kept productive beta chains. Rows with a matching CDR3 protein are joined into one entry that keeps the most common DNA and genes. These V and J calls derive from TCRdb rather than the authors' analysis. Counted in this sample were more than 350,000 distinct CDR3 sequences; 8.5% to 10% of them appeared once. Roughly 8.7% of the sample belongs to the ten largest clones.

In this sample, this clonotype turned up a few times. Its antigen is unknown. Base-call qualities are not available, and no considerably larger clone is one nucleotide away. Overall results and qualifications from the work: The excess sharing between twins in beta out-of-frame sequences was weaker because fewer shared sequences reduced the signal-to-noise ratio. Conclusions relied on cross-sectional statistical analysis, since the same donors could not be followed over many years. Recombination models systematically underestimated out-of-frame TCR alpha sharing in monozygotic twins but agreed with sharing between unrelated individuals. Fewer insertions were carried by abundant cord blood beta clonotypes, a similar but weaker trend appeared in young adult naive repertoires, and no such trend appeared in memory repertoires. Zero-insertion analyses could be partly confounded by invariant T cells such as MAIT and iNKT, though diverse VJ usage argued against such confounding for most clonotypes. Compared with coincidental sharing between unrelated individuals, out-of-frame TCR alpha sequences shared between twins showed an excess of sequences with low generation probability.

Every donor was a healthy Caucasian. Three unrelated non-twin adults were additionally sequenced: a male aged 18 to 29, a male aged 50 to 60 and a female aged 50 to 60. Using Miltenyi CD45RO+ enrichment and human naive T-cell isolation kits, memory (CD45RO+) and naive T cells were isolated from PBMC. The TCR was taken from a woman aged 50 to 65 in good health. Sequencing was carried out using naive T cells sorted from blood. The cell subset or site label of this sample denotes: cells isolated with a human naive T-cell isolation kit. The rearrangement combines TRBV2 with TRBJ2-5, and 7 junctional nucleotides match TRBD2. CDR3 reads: CASSEQGGVRETQYF. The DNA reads TGTGCCAGCAGTGAACAGGGAGGGGTCCGAGAGACCCAGTACTTC.